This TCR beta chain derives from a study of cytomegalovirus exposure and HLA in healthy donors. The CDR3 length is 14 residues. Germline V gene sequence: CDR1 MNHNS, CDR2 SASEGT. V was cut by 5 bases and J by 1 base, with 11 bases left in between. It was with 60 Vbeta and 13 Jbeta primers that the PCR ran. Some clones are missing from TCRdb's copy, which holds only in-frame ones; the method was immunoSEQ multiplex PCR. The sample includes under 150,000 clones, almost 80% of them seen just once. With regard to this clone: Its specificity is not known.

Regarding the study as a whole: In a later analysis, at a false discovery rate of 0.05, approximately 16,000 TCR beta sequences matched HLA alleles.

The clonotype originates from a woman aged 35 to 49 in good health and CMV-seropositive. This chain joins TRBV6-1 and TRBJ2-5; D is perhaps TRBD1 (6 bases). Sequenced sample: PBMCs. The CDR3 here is CASSQLQGQETQYF. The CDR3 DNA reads TGTGCCAGCAGTCAATTACAGGGCCAAGAGACCCAGTACTTC.